The 27 T cell receptor beta chains in this list originate from one sample, sequenced in a study of T cells in Graves' hyperthyroidism and ophthalmopathy. It was RNA transcripts that yielded the amplified TCR beta CDR3 regions. HTBI primers were the set used in a first-round RT-PCR of the TCR CDR3. TCRdb redid the calling of the multiplex PCR reads with MiXCR, one entry per CDR3 protein. Altogether fewer than 700,000 distinct CDR3 sequences are present, around 15% being singletons, with the ten largest covering about 3.8%. Sequenced sample: blood. The receptors come from a woman aged 25 to 39 with Graves' hyperthyroidism.

This clonotype was observed a handful of times. This chain joins TRBV28 and TRBJ2-1; D might be TRBD2 (6 bases). The CDR3 has 12 amino acids. V shed 7 bases and J shed 8 bases, with 12 bases lying between them. Germline V lookup: CDR1 MDHEN, CDR2 SYDVKM. This CDR3 reads CASKLGTDEQFF. Here the CDR3 DNA reads TGTGCCAGCAAACTCGGGACTGATGAGCAGTTCTTC.

This clonotype was seen ten or more times. The genes are TRBV7-2 and TRBJ1-2, with 8 bases matching TRBD1. V lost 6 bases, J lost 2 bases, and 5 bases stayed unmatched. There are 14 residues in the CDR3. From germline, CDR1 is SGHTA and CDR2 FQGNSA. CDR3 sequence reads: CASSSDRANYGYTF. Written as DNA, the CDR3 is TGTGCCAGCAGTTCGGACAGGGCGAACTATGGCTACACCTTC.

The V call is TRBV6-2 or TRBV6-3, the J call TRBJ2-1; a weak D match, TRBD2 (5 bases). Germline CDR1 MNHEY, CDR2 SVGEGT. This CDR3 comprises 15 residues. Trimming stripped 6 bases from V and 4 bases from J, with 16 bases between. The CDR3 loop reads CASRRTSRPYNEQFF. The CDR3 DNA follows: TGTGCCAGCAGACGGACTTCCAGACCTTACAATGAGCAGTTCTTC.

Many counts were recorded for this clonotype. The chain has TRBV3-1 and TRBJ2-3; 9 positions match TRBD2. This CDR3 is 15 amino acids long. The germline V gene encodes CDR1 LGHDT and CDR2 YNNKEL (reference sequence). V lost 5 bases to trimming and J lost 3 bases; unmatched junction nucleotides: 6. CDR3 in amino acids: CASSSGLAETDTQYF. CDR3 sequence (DNA): TGTGCCAGCAGCTCGGGACTAGCAGAAACAGATACGCAGTATTTT.

Notes on this clonotype: A junction end diverges from the germline sequence, so it may reflect a read error. The chain carries TRBV11-2 and TRBJ2-7; tentative D call: TRBD1 (5 bases). The CDR3 contains 13 residues. In germline, CDR1 is SGHAT, CDR2 FQNNGV. The chain's CDR3 is CASSPDSSHEQYF. CDR3 nucleotide sequence: TGTGCCAGCAGCCCCGACAGCTCCCACGAGCAGTACTTC.

As for this clonotype: A read error is possible here, since a much larger clone lies one base away. This rearrangement joins TRBV30 to TRBJ2-4; possible D gene TRBD1, 6 bases. The CDR3 totals 18 residues. V shed 4 bases and J shed 2 bases, with 24 bases lying between them. Germline CDR1 is GTSNPN and CDR2 is SVGIG (reference sequence). The CDR3 bases are TGTGCCTGGACAGACAAGGGGAAGGCAAGGGGGACCAAAAACATTCAGTACTTC. Encoded protein: CAWTDKGKARGTKNIQYF.

This rearrangement joins TRBV20-1 to TRBJ2-7; TRBD1 matches at 10 bases. CDR3 size: 17 residues. Germline loops: CDR1 DFQATT, CDR2 SNEGSKA (reference sequence). CDR3 in amino acids: CSIEGQGTAGASYEQYF. For the CDR3, the DNA is TGCAGCATTGAGGGACAGGGGACGGCGGGAGCCTCCTACGAGCAGTACTTC.

This clonotype was seen only a few times. The V gene is TRBV9, the J gene TRBJ2-7, with 7 bases matching TRBD2. The J segment lost 7 bases and the V segment lost 0 bases, leaving 7 bases of the junction unmatched. The CDR3 spans 14 residues. Germline CDR1 reads SGDLS; CDR2 reads YYNGEE. The CDR3 spells CASSVGAGEVEQYF. The CDR3 DNA follows: TGTGCCAGCAGCGTAGGGGCGGGAGAAGTGGAGCAGTACTTC.

This clonotype appeared many times. V gene TRBV7-3 combines with J gene TRBJ2-3, with D hard to call. V lost 4 bases to trimming and J lost 6 bases, with 11 bases between them. The CDR3 is 13 amino acids. CDR1 is SGHTA and CDR2 is FQGTGA in the germline V gene. The CDR3 region has the DNA TGTGCCAGCAGCTCCCACCCAGAGGATACGCAGTATTTT. This gives the protein CASSSHPEDTQYF.

Of note for this clonotype: A much more abundant neighbour one base away suggests this may be a read error. The rearrangement uses TRBV27 and TRBJ2-1; D is undetermined. The CDR3 has 15 residues. Germline CDR1 MNHEY, CDR2 SMNVEV (reference sequence). Trimming took 7 bases from V and 1 from J, leaving 14 bases between them. The CDR3: CASNGQEGSYNEQFF. The CDR3 region has the DNA TGTGCCAGCAATGGGCAAGAAGGGTCCTACAATGAGCAGTTCTTC.

This clonotype was picked up a small number of times. V gene TRBV7-9 combines with J gene TRBJ2-7, with D possibly being TRBD2 (6 bases). Germline V gives CDR1 SEHNR, CDR2 FQNEAQ (reference sequence). V lost 6 bases and J 3 bases, leaving 18 bases between the germline ends. The CDR3 runs to 15 residues. The CDR3 nucleotides are TGTGCCAGCAGTTCCGGGACTGGAGTTTACTACGAGCAGTACTTC. Translated, it gives CASSSGTGVYYEQYF.

This clonotype has a count of ten or more. This chain links TRBV20-1 with TRBJ2-7; the D gene is possibly TRBD2 (5 bases). The V end was cut by 1 base, the J end by 3 bases, with 13 bases between. CDR1 is DFQATT, CDR2 SNEGSKA, per germline (reference sequence). The CDR3 is 14 amino acids. CDR3 sequence: CSARARTSLYEQYF. CDR3 coding DNA: TGCAGTGCTAGAGCTAGGACTTCCCTCTACGAGCAGTACTTC.

Comment on this clonotype: A read error is possible here, since a much larger clone lies one base away. V and J are TRBV20-1 and TRBJ1-5, with D possibly matching TRBD1 (5 bases). CDR1 and CDR2 (germline): DFQATT, SNEGSKA (reference sequence). V lost 1 base and J 3 bases, leaving 10 bases between the germline ends. CDR3 size: 14 residues. DNA for the CDR3: TGCAGTGCTAGAGCGACAGAGCTCAATCAGCCCCAGCATTTT. It encodes CSARATELNQPQHF.

The chain has TRBV24-1 and TRBJ2-3, with 9 bases aligning to TRBD1. Germline V gene data show CDR1 as KGHDR and CDR2 as SFDVKD. Losses at the gene ends were 6 bases for V and 0 bases for J; bases not matched to a gene: 3. The CDR3 consists of 15 residues. The CDR3 nucleotides read TGTGCCACCAGTACCGGGACAGGGAGCACAGATACGCAGTATTTT. Amino acids: CATSTGTGSTDTQYF.

DNA for the CDR3: TGTGCCAGCAGTTTATTTGGGGTGTCGATAGGGCTCTCATCTGGGGCCAACGTCCTGACTTTC. It yields the protein CASSLFGVSIGLSSGANVLTF. This sequence joins TRBV28 and TRBJ2-6, with unresolved D. CDR1 and CDR2 from the germline V gene are MDHEN and SYDVKM. V was trimmed by 1 base and J by 1 base, leaving 23 bases between them. This CDR3 spans 21 amino acids.

This clonotype appeared many times. The gene calls are TRBV20-1 and TRBJ1-1, with D maybe TRBD1 (6 bases). Germline V CDR1 and CDR2: DFQATT, SNEGSKA (reference sequence). The length of the CDR3 is 13 residues. V was cut by 4 bases and J by 4 bases, with 13 bases left in between. CDR3 amino acids: CSAIRGRGTEAFF. The CDR3 DNA is TGCAGTGCTATCAGGGGCCGGGGCACTGAAGCTTTCTTT.

This clonotype was counted ten times or more. The gene calls are TRBV20-1 and TRBJ2-3, with 8 bases aligning to TRBD2. The CDR3 sequence is 13 residues long. CDR1 DFQATT and CDR2 SNEGSKA come from the germline V gene (reference sequence). DNA of the CDR3: TGCAGGAGCCTAAGCGGGAGTCCGGATACGCAGTATTTT. This gives the protein CRSLSGSPDTQYF.

The sample holds a few counts of this clonotype. The CDR3 is CASSWDRAGYEQYF. CDR3 sequence (DNA): TGTGCCAGCAGTTGGGACAGGGCAGGATACGAGCAGTACTTC. The chain is built from TRBV6-2 or TRBV6-3 and TRBJ2-7; 9 bases align to TRBD1. The CDR3 consists of 14 residues. Germline loops: CDR1 MNHEY, CDR2 SVGEGT. The ends lost 4 bases at V and 4 bases at J; junction bases unmatched: 5.

With regard to this clonotype: This may stem from a read error, because a much larger clone lies one nucleotide away. The gene calls are TRBV11-2 and TRBJ1-1, with a possible D match to TRBD1 (5 bases). The CDR3 covers 15 residues. V lost 8 bases to trimming and J lost 1 base, with 17 bases between them. CDR1 and CDR2 from the germline V gene are SGHAT and FQNNGV. The CDR3 sequence is CASGWGGVANTEAFF. In DNA form, the CDR3 reads TGTGCCAGCGGCTGGGGGGGAGTTGCGAACACTGAAGCTTTCTTT.

This clonotype was counted at least ten times. This rearrangement joins TRBV14 to TRBJ1-2; D is perhaps TRBD1 (6 bases). This CDR3 region has 16 residues. The germline CDR1 and CDR2 sequences are SGHDN and FVKESK. Between the trimmed V and J ends, which lost 4 bases and 4 bases, there was a span of 19 bases. Here the CDR3 reads CASSPHRLTGPYGYTF. The CDR3 coding sequence is TGTGCCAGCAGCCCCCACCGACTGACAGGCCCCTATGGCTACACCTTC. Full variable domain (remainder filled in from reference TRBV14 and TRBJ1-2): EAGVTQFPSHSVIEKGQTVTLRCDPISGHDNLYWYRRVMGKEIKFLLHFVKESKQDESGMPNNRFLAERTGGTYSTLKVQPAELEDSGVYFCASSPHRLTGPYGYTFGSGTRLTVV.

This clonotype came up a few times. The chain employs TRBV30 and TRBJ1-2; tentative D call: TRBD1 (5 bases). CDR1 GTSNPN and CDR2 SVGIG come from the germline V gene (reference sequence). The CDR3 has 12 residues. Trimming pared 2 bases from V and 8 bases from J, leaving 12 bases between. The CDR3 is CAWSRGGWGYTF. The CDR3 nucleotides read TGTGCCTGGAGTCGGGGCGGTTGGGGCTACACCTTC.

This clonotype has at least ten counts. This rearrangement joins TRBV29-1 to TRBJ2-5; TRBD2 is a possible D gene (5 bases). Germline V gene sequence: CDR1 SQVTM, CDR2 ANQGSEA. V lost 3 bases, J lost 4 bases, and 12 bases lay in between. CDR3 size: 13 residues. The CDR3 DNA sequence: TGCAGCGTTGAGGGCGGACTGGGAGAGACCCAGTACTTC. Encoded protein: CSVEGGLGETQYF.

This clonotype has just a few counts. The rearrangement joins TRBV20-1 to TRBJ2-1; 7 bases are a match to TRBD2. Germline CDR1 DFQATT, CDR2 SNEGSKA (reference sequence). V lost 2 bases, J lost 7 bases, and 5 bases stayed unmatched. This CDR3 spans 13 amino acids. The CDR3 coding sequence is TGCAGTGCTAGATACGGGGGAGGGAATGAGCAGTTCTTC. Its translation: CSARYGGGNEQFF.

This clonotype appeared many times. CDR3 in DNA: TGTGCCAGCAGTAAGGGGACCTACGAGCAGTACTTC. It is translated as CASSKGTYEQYF. The chain links TRBV28 to TRBJ2-7; tentative D call: TRBD1 (5 bases). This CDR3 spans 12 amino acids. In germline, CDR1 is MDHEN, CDR2 SYDVKM. Trimming pared 5 bases from V and 2 bases from J, leaving 7 bases between. Full variable domain (rest looked up from reference TRBV28 and TRBJ2-7): DVKVTQSSRYLVKRTGEKVFLECVQDMDHENMFWYRQDPGLGLRLIYFSYDVKMKEKGDIPEGYSVSREKKERFSLILESASTNQTSMYLCASSKGTYEQYFGPGTRLTVT.

At least ten counts were recorded for this clonotype. The gene calls are TRBV20-1 and TRBJ1-1, with D unresolved. The CDR3 is 14 residues long. V lost 4 bases, J lost 0 bases, and 12 bases lay in between. From germline, CDR1 is DFQATT and CDR2 SNEGSKA (reference sequence). CDR3 region: CSAKPGAMNTEAFF. CDR3 in DNA: TGCAGTGCTAAGCCAGGAGCTATGAACACTGAAGCTTTCTTT.

This clonotype was detected ten times or more. The DNA of the CDR3 is TGTGCCAGCAGCTACGACGGGTACTATGGCTACACCTTC. Amino acids: CASSYDGYYGYTF. The rearrangement uses TRBV27 and TRBJ1-2; D not resolved. Trimming pared 6 bases from V and 3 bases from J, leaving 11 bases between. The germline CDR1 and CDR2 sequences are MNHEY and SMNVEV (reference sequence). This CDR3 is 13 amino acids long.

This clonotype occurred a few times. The chain carries TRBV20-1 and TRBJ1-6, with D tentatively TRBD1 (6 bases). The germline V gene encodes CDR1 DFQATT and CDR2 SNEGSKA (reference sequence). Trimming stripped 0 bases from V and 9 bases from J, with 15 bases between. The CDR3 loop spans 15 amino acids. CDR3 coding DNA: TGCAGTGCTAGAGAAGTGAAGGGGGGTTCTTCACCCCTCCACTTT. Its protein is CSAREVKGGSSPLHF.